This section outlines one T cell receptor beta chain sequence together with its context. Its matching antigen is unknown. The sample belongs to a study of T cell responses to AZD1222 COVID-19 vaccine. Produced via immunoSEQ multiplex PCR; TCRdb's table is partial and in-frame only. The repertoire holds 60,000 or so clones, with roughly 84% as singletons. Whole-study results and caveats: Repertoires were obtained only post-peak T cell response. There were vaccine-associated CD4 TCRs across spike, dominant at 160-218 and 743-854. Baseline seropositivity characterized only a handful of AZD1222 recipients. Among spike-specific TCRs, nearly half reportedly target unmutated variant regions.

Per the germline V gene, CDR1 is SGHNT and CDR2 is YYREEE (reference sequence). The CDR3 contains 17 residues. The junction had 7 bases not matched to a gene; V was cut back by 0 bases and J by 4 bases. The sequencing used peripheral blood, collected on day 0 of AZD1222 vaccination. The source is an adult in good health. The genes are TRBV5-4 and TRBJ1-6; TRBD1 aligns across 7 bases. The CDR3 is CASSLGGTVTYNSPLHF. The DNA of the CDR3 is TGTGCCAGCAGCTTGGGTGGGACAGTCACTTATAATTCACCCCTCCACTTT.